The T cell receptor (beta chain) under discussion was sequenced for a study of early T cells in non-severe SARS-CoV-2 infection. TCRdb ran MiXCR on the 5' RACE reads and lists one entry per CDR3 protein. The sample lists tens of thousands of distinct CDR3 sequences, 5.5% to 6.5% occurring once. As concerns this clonotype: Compared with germline, one end of the junction differs, possibly owing to a read error.

CDR1 is LNHDA and CDR2 is SQIVND in the germline V gene (reference sequence). The CDR3 runs 13 residues. The chain links TRBV19 to TRBJ1-1; perhaps TRBD1 as D (5 bases). Sequencing was performed on whole blood, taken at baseline. The source is an adult who was a healthcare worker with PCR-confirmed SARS-CoV-2 infection or an uninfected control (not recorded which). The CDR3: CASSIGGDAEALF. The DNA for the CDR3 is TGTGCCAGTAGTATAGGAGGGGATGCTGAAGCTCTCTTT.